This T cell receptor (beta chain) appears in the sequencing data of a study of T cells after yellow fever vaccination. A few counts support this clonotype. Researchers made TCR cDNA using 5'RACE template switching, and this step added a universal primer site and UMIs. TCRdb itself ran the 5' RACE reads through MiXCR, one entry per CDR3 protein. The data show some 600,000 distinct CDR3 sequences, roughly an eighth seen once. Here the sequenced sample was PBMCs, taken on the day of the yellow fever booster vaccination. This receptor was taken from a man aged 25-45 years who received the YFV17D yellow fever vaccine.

CDR3 amino acids: CASSVGMTGDTEAFF. The CDR3 DNA is TGTGCCAGCAGCGTGGGGATGACGGGGGACACTGAAGCTTTCTTT. The rearrangement links TRBV9 to TRBJ1-1, with D tentatively TRBD1 (5 bases). V lost 2 bases, J lost 3 bases, and 14 bases lay in between. Germline CDR1 reads SGDLS; CDR2 reads YYNGEE. The length of the CDR3 is 15 residues.